This T cell receptor (beta chain) was identified during a study of blood T cell repertoires in COVID-19. Study-wide background: Acute and convalescent COVID-19 specimens originated in the United States, Italy and Spain. Sources were T cells, B-cell-depleted T cells, or PBMCs; the material itself was cDNA or gDNA.

As for this clone: Within the sample, other DNA sequences also encode this same CDR3.

Per the germline V gene, CDR1 is MGHRA and CDR2 is YSYEKL. The CDR3 totals 15 residues. Trimming cost V 1 base and J 1 base; bases outside gene matches: 4. Study processing details: The authors estimated nucleated cell counts from reference gene primer amplification. Profiled with immunoSEQ multiplex PCR; TCRdb holds only in-frame clones, not every one. Clone size and the V and J calls come from that table; the DNA yielded D and trimming. This table holds 68,000 or so clones, more than 70% found once. The TCR originated in a man aged 50-60 years with acute or convalescent COVID-19. The sequenced sample consisted of peripheral blood. This sequence joins TRBV4-1 and TRBJ2-7; 7 positions agree with TRBD1. This chain's CDR3 is CASSQGSGGSYEQYF. The CDR3 DNA sequence: TGCGCCAGCAGCCAAGGTTCAGGGGGTTCCTACGAGCAGTACTTC.